This entry is about one TCR beta chain. Sequencing used immunoSEQ multiplex PCR; TCRdb keeps in-frame clones, though not all of them. The sample includes about 88,000 clones, approximately 95% of them seen just once. These data originate in a study of technical replicates of blood from a handful of donors. Germline lookup yields CDR1 MNHEY and CDR2 SMNVEV (reference sequence). With 1 base removed from V and 2 bases from J, the gap between germline ends came to 10 bases. CDR3 length: 15 amino acids. The chain uses TRBV27 and TRBJ2-3; no firm D call. The sequence was collected from a human donor in good health. Sequencing used T cells isolated from PBMCs. The CDR3 spells CASSLFYRVTDTQYF. The CDR3 coding sequence is TGTGCCAGCAGTTTATTTTACAGAGTCACAGATACGCAGTATTTT.